This is a list of T cell receptor beta chains from one sample in a study of blood T cells in healthy people across ages. One entry per CDR3 protein results from TCRdb running MiXCR on the 5' RACE reads. The table has over 950,000 distinct CDR3 sequences, about 51% seen once. Specimen: blood. The receptors derive from an older woman in good health. CDR3s include the opening cysteine and the closing phenylalanine or tryptophan. The D gene is left open where the match is weak. Some rows have no size entry. The others give once, few or many, or a class for an expanded clone.

clone_size j_call v_call d_call cdr3_aa cdr3_nt
- TRBJ2-7 TRBV7-2 - CASSLGTGIYYEQYF TGTGCCAGCAGCTTAGGAACGGGGATATACTACGAGCAGTACTTC
many TRBJ2-7 TRBV12-3/TRBV12-4 - CASRTGYEQYF TGTGCCAGCAGAACAGGGTACGAGCAGTACTTC
once TRBJ1-2 TRBV20-1 - CSAISDVSLNYGYTF TGCAGTGCTATATCGGATGTTTCCCTCAACTATGGCTACACCTTC
few TRBJ2-3 TRBV29-1 - CSTTGRAGTDTQYF TGCAGCACTACAGGAAGGGCCGGGACAGATACGCAGTATTTT
- TRBJ1-5 TRBV20-1 - CSASRGANQPQHF TGCAGTGCTAGTCGCGGGGCCAATCAGCCCCAGCATTTT
- TRBJ1-6 TRBV7-9 - CASSLEAGWGENSPLHF TGTGCCAGCAGCTTAGAGGCCGGTTGGGGAGAGAATTCACCCCTCCACTTT
- TRBJ2-1 TRBV9 TRBD2 CASSVGGGYNEQFF TGTGCCAGCAGCGTAGGCGGGGGCTACAATGAGCAGTTCTTC
- TRBJ1-5 TRBV20-1 - CSASSGGGNQPQHF TGCAGTGCTAGCTCCGGGGGCGGCAATCAGCCCCAGCATTTT
- TRBJ2-1 TRBV28 TRBD1 CASSAIQGGYNNEQFF TGTGCCAGCAGTGCGATACAGGGGGGCTACAACAATGAGCAGTTCTTC
- TRBJ2-3 TRBV20-1 - CSARGLVAARVTDTQYF TGCAGTGCTAGAGGGCTAGTGGCGGCGCGAGTCACAGATACGCAGTATTTT
- TRBJ1-5 TRBV5-1 TRBD1 CASSRQGGDQPQHF TGCGCCAGCAGCCGACAGGGAGGTGATCAGCCCCAGCATTTT
- TRBJ2-1 TRBV24-1 TRBD1 CATSYSGTVQFF TGTGCCACCAGTTACTCCGGGACAGTCCAGTTCTTC
- TRBJ2-7 TRBV20-1 - CSARQTGSSYEQYF TGCAGTGCTAGACAAACAGGTAGCTCCTACGAGCAGTACTTC
- TRBJ1-5 TRBV24-1 TRBD1 CATRDRGNQPQHF TGTGCCACCAGAGACAGGGGGAATCAGCCCCAGCATTTT
- TRBJ2-5 TRBV4-3 - CASSQDQGVYNEQYF TGCGCCAGCAGCCAAGATCAGGGTGTCTACAATGAGCAGTACTTC
few TRBJ2-7 TRBV27 TRBD2 CASSPSLAGAFEQYF TGTGCCAGCAGCCCCTCCCTGGCGGGAGCCTTCGAGCAGTACTTC
- TRBJ2-7 TRBV18 TRBD2 CASSPSSGRGTNEQYF TGTGCCAGCTCACCTTCGAGCGGGAGGGGGACCAATGAGCAGTACTTC
few TRBJ2-1 TRBV20-1 TRBD2 CSARESGDDEQFF TGCAGTGCTAGAGAGAGCGGGGACGATGAGCAGTTCTTC
- TRBJ2-5 TRBV15 - CATSRALGTQETQYF TGTGCCACCAGCAGAGCCCTCGGGACCCAAGAGACCCAGTACTTC
- TRBJ2-1 TRBV14 TRBD2 CASSQEWREGLDEQFF TGTGCCAGCAGCCAAGAGTGGCGGGAGGGCTTGGATGAGCAGTTCTTC
- TRBJ2-4 TRBV20-1 - CSARTEGQNIQYF TGCAGTGCTAGGACAGAGGGCCAAAACATTCAGTACTTC
- TRBJ2-3 TRBV6-6 TRBD2 CASSPTSGRLTDTQYF TGTGCCAGCAGCCCTACTAGCGGGAGGCTCACAGATACGCAGTATTTT
few TRBJ2-7 TRBV6-5 - CASSYRERYEQYF TGTGCCAGCAGTTACAGGGAGCGCTACGAGCAGTACTTC
few TRBJ2-1 TRBV6-2/TRBV6-3 - CASSHSFEQFF TGTGCCAGCAGTCACTCCTTTGAGCAGTTCTTC
- TRBJ1-3 TRBV5-1 - CASSLTLRNSGNTIYF TGCGCCAGCAGCTTGACTCTCCGGAACTCTGGAAACACCATATATTTT
- TRBJ2-1 TRBV2 - CASSEFGTANNEQFF TGTGCCAGCAGTGAATTTGGGACGGCAAACAATGAGCAGTTCTTC
- TRBJ2-2 TRBV3-1 - CASSHNLGNTGELFF TGTGCCAGTAGCCATAATCTAGGGAACACCGGGGAGCTGTTTTTT
- TRBJ1-2 TRBV4-3 - CASSQRRGGGYTF TGCGCCAGCAGCCAACGCAGGGGTGGGGGCTACACCTTC
few TRBJ2-3 TRBV12-3/TRBV12-4 TRBD1 CAKATGGNTDTQYF TGTGCCAAGGCGACAGGGGGAAACACAGATACGCAGTATTTT
- TRBJ2-3 TRBV7-8 - CASEFRGTDTQYF TGTGCCAGCGAATTTAGGGGCACAGATACGCAGTATTTT
- TRBJ2-1 TRBV20-1 - CSARQGVVRYNEQFF TGCAGTGCTAGACAGGGAGTGGTTCGCTACAATGAGCAGTTCTTC
many TRBJ2-5 TRBV29-1 TRBD1 CSVAGQGGETQYF TGCAGCGTTGCCGGACAGGGGGGAGAGACCCAGTACTTC
- TRBJ2-5 TRBV4-1 - CASSQGHSSKKETQYF TGCGCCAGCAGCCAAGGCCACAGCAGTAAGAAAGAGACCCAGTACTTC
few TRBJ2-5 TRBV5-1 - CASSLADPVQETQYF TGCGCCAGCAGCTTGGCCGACCCGGTTCAAGAGACCCAGTACTTC
- TRBJ2-1 TRBV7-9 - CASSSSVAASYNEQFF TGTGCCAGCAGCTCTTCAGTGGCGGCCTCCTACAATGAGCAGTTCTTC
- TRBJ2-3 TRBV18 - CASSPGQPDSTDTQYF TGTGCCAGCTCACCCGGACAGCCAGATAGCACAGATACGCAGTATTTT
few TRBJ2-1 TRBV25-1 TRBD2 CASSELGGSSYNEQFF TGTGCCAGCAGTGAATTGGGGGGGAGCTCCTACAATGAGCAGTTCTTC